Listed here are 30 T cell receptor beta chains from one sample, sequenced in a study of CD8 T cells in ankylosing spondylitis. Each CDR3 protein is one row after TCRdb ran MiXCR on the 5' RACE reads. This repertoire shows about 250,000 distinct CDR3 sequences, roughly a quarter found once; its top ten account for 0.61%. The sequencing sample was made of blood, either unsorted or a sorted T cell fraction (not recorded which). These receptors came from a male donor with ankylosing spondylitis or in good health (not recorded which).

This clonotype was counted between two and nine times. The V gene is TRBV12-3 or TRBV12-4, the J gene TRBJ2-3; D gene ambiguous. The CDR3 is made up of 13 amino acids. Deletions cut 2 bases from V and 2 bases from J, with 5 bases between. CDR3 protein: CASSLSLTDTQYF. The CDR3 nucleotides read TGTGCCAGCAGTTTAAGTCTCACAGATACGCAGTATTTT.

This chain uses TRBV6-5 with TRBJ2-7; 8 bases agree with TRBD1. The CDR3 runs to 15 residues. With 0 bases clipped from V and 6 bases from J, the junction kept 7 bases outside the gene matches. Germline values: CDR1 MNHEY, CDR2 SVGAGI. The CDR3 loop reads CASSYSSGQGGEQYF. The CDR3 DNA reads TGTGCCAGCAGTTACTCGAGTGGACAGGGCGGCGAGCAGTACTTC.

Only a few counts were recorded for this clonotype. The DNA of the CDR3 is TGCAGTGCTTGGGAGTGGGGCGGGGCTCTCAATGAGCAGTTCTTC. Its translation is CSAWEWGGALNEQFF. The chain uses TRBV20-1 and TRBJ2-1, with D perhaps matching TRBD2 (6 bases). Germline loops: CDR1 DFQATT, CDR2 SNEGSKA (reference sequence). The CDR3 is 15 amino acids. V gave up 5 bases and J gave up 6 bases, with 20 bases separating them.

This clonotype has a count of ten or more. CDR3 in amino acids: CSARVVAEGTGELFF. In nucleotides, the CDR3 is TGCAGTGCTAGAGTTGTGGCCGAGGGGACCGGGGAGCTGTTTTTT. J is TRBJ2-2 and V is TRBV20-1, with D possibly called TRBD1 or TRBD2 (5 bases each). Per germline, CDR1 DFQATT and CDR2 SNEGSKA (reference sequence). The CDR3 sequence is 15 residues long. V lost 1 base, J lost 5 bases, and 14 bases lay in between.

This clonotype has a handful of counts. J is TRBJ2-1 and V is TRBV12-3 or TRBV12-4; 7 bases are shared with TRBD2. Germline trimming cut 5 bases from V and 0 bases from J; bases unmatched to any gene: 1. The CDR3 spans 14 residues. CDR3 sequence reads: CASSRGVSYNEQFF. In DNA form, the CDR3 reads TGTGCCAGCAGTCGGGGGGTCTCCTACAATGAGCAGTTCTTC.

The sample holds many counts of this clonotype. For the CDR3, the DNA is TGCAGTGCTAGCCGGGTGCCGTTGGAGACCCAGTACTTC. Its protein is CSASRVPLETQYF. The rearrangement uses TRBV20-1 and TRBJ2-5; D remains unclear. Trimming left V 3 bases short and J 5 bases short, with 13 bases between. CDR1 is DFQATT and CDR2 is SNEGSKA in the germline V gene (reference sequence). CDR3 length equals 13 residues.

This clonotype was seen only once. This chain links TRBV4-2 with TRBJ2-5; the D is unclear. Germline values: CDR1 LGHNA, CDR2 YNFKEQ. V lost 2 bases and J lost 0, with 7 bases in between. The CDR3 covers 14 residues. CDR3 in amino acids: CASSQRLYQETQYF. In nucleotides, the CDR3 is TGTGCCAGCAGCCAAAGACTTTACCAAGAGACCCAGTACTTC.

The gene calls are TRBV29-1 and TRBJ2-5, with D perhaps matching TRBD1 or TRBD2 (5 bases each). The ends were cut back, 6 bases at V and 3 bases at J, with 11 bases in the middle. From germline, CDR1 is SQVTM and CDR2 ANQGSEA. CDR3 size: 12 residues. CDR3 protein: CSVYGAEETQYF. For the CDR3, the DNA is TGCAGCGTCTACGGGGCAGAAGAGACCCAGTACTTC. Drawing the rest from reference TRBV29-1 and TRBJ2-5, the complete variable domain is SAVISQKPSRDICQRGTSLTIQCQVDSQVTMMFWYRQQPGQSLTLIATANQGSEATYESGFVIDKFPISRPNLTFSTLTVSNMSPEDSSIYLCSVYGAEETQYFGPGTRLLVL.

The table lists this clonotype with many counts. The chain joins TRBV28 to TRBJ2-3; 11 bases are a match to TRBD1. The V segment lost 4 bases and the J segment 4 bases; nucleotides outside the gene matches: 13. The germline V gene has CDR1 MDHEN and CDR2 SYDVKM. This CDR3 comprises 18 residues. This CDR3 is CASSYSLGGQGEADTQYF. The DNA of the CDR3 is TGTGCCAGCAGTTACTCACTGGGGGGACAGGGGGAGGCAGATACGCAGTATTTT.

The sample holds a few counts of this clonotype. The V and J genes are TRBV29-1 and TRBJ2-1; TRBD2 aligns across 12 bases. The CDR3 covers 19 residues. From germline, CDR1 is SQVTM and CDR2 ANQGSEA. The V and J ends lost 3 bases and 3 bases, in that order; junction bases with no gene match: 15. CDR3 protein: CSVEVPGASGGEGYNEQFF. The CDR3, as DNA: TGCAGCGTTGAGGTTCCCGGGGCTAGCGGGGGGGAAGGCTACAATGAGCAGTTCTTC.

CDR3 DNA: TGTGCCATCGGGGCGACAGGGGAGACCCAGTACTTC. This translates into CAIGATGETQYF. The chain links TRBV10-3 to TRBJ2-5; 7 nucleotides align to TRBD1. The J segment lost 5 bases and the V segment lost 8 bases, leaving 5 bases of the junction unmatched. Germline CDR1 and CDR2: ENHRY and SYGVKD. There are 12 residues in the CDR3.

CDR3 sequence: CASSHRLGANEKLFF. DNA of the CDR3: TGTGCCAGCAGCCACCGCCTAGGGGCTAATGAAAAACTGTTTTTT. The chain recombines TRBV14 with TRBJ1-4; D perhaps matches TRBD1 (5 bases). CDR3 length: 15 amino acids. Looked up from germline, CDR1 is SGHDN and CDR2 is FVKESK. V was trimmed by 3 bases and J by 3 bases, leaving 11 bases between them.

The chain has TRBV11-2 and TRBJ2-5; unclear D gene. CDR3 length: 14 amino acids. V dropped 1 base and J dropped 3 bases, with 9 bases sitting between them. Germline CDR1 reads SGHAT; CDR2 reads FQNNGV. CDR3 region: CASSLAGSEETQYF. In DNA, the CDR3 is TGTGCCAGCAGCTTAGCGGGTTCAGAAGAGACCCAGTACTTC.

The table lists this clonotype with many counts. J is TRBJ2-1 and V is TRBV5-5; TRBD2 aligns across 11 bases. CDR3 length: 16 residues. The ends lost 3 bases at V and 1 base at J; junction bases unmatched: 3. Germline V gene sequence: CDR1 SGHKS, CDR2 YYEKEE (reference sequence). Here the CDR3 reads CASSYLAGGSYNEQFF. The CDR3 region has the DNA TGTGCCAGCAGCTACCTAGCGGGGGGTTCCTACAATGAGCAGTTCTTC.

In its sample, this clonotype was seen many times. The chain links TRBV9 to TRBJ2-1; D perhaps matches TRBD1 (5 bases). V dropped 4 bases and J dropped 8 bases, with 13 bases sitting between them. Looked up from germline, CDR1 is SGDLS and CDR2 is YYNGEE. The CDR3 runs 13 residues. CDR3 sequence reads: CASSLHWGDEQFF. For the CDR3, the DNA is TGTGCCAGCAGCCTTCACTGGGGCGATGAGCAGTTCTTC.

This clonotype was recorded at least ten times. The V call is TRBV7-2, the J call TRBJ2-4; possibly TRBD1 or TRBD2 for D (6 bases each). The V end was cut by 3 bases, the J end by 1 base, with 10 bases between. The CDR3 runs to 15 residues. Germline V gene lookup returns CDR1 SGHTA and CDR2 FQGNSA. The CDR3 DNA reads TGTGCCAGCAGCTTGTGGGGGGCGGCCAAAAACATTCAGTACTTC. It specifies CASSLWGAAKNIQYF.

V and J are TRBV29-1 and TRBJ2-5; TRBD1 agrees at 7 bases. V was pared by 7 bases and J by 2 bases, with 7 bases of the junction left unmatched. This CDR3 is 13 amino acids long. The germline gives CDR1 SQVTM, CDR2 ANQGSEA. CDR3 DNA sequence: TGCAGCGCCGAGGACAGGACACAAGAGACCCAGTACTTC. The encoded protein is CSAEDRTQETQYF.

The chain employs TRBV5-6 and TRBJ2-1; D is possibly TRBD2 (5 bases). The germline CDR1 and CDR2 sequences are SGHDT and YYEEEE. V shed 1 base and J shed 5 bases, with 7 bases lying between them. This CDR3 is built from 13 residues. The CDR3 DNA follows: TGTGCCAGCAGCTTGCCGGGGAACAATGAGCAGTTCTTC. Translated: CASSLPGNNEQFF.

This clonotype was counted only a few times. The J gene is TRBJ1-4, the V gene TRBV20-1, with TRBD1 matching 7 bases. With 3 bases clipped from V and 0 bases from J, the junction kept 10 bases outside the gene matches. Looked up from germline, CDR1 is DFQATT and CDR2 is SNEGSKA (reference sequence). The CDR3 extends over 17 amino acids. The CDR3 DNA reads as TGCAGTGCTAGTCCTTCTCAGGGGGGGGCAACTAATGAAAAACTGTTTTTT. It codes for CSASPSQGGATNEKLFF.

The table lists this clonotype with many counts. The chain employs TRBV20-1 and TRBJ2-1, with D perhaps TRBD2 (5 bases). Trimming cost V 3 bases and J 9 bases, with 15 bases left between them. The CDR3 has 13 amino acids. From germline, CDR1 is DFQATT and CDR2 SNEGSKA (reference sequence). The CDR3 is CSASKLGDGEQFF. The CDR3 nucleotides are TGCAGTGCTAGTAAACTAGGCGACGGTGAGCAGTTCTTC.

This clonotype was picked up many times. J is TRBJ2-5 and V is TRBV20-1, with D possibly being TRBD1 or TRBD2 (5 bases each). V lost 3 bases, J lost 5 bases, and 13 bases lay in between. The CDR3 extends over 13 amino acids. Germline V lookup: CDR1 DFQATT, CDR2 SNEGSKA (reference sequence). The DNA of the CDR3 is TGCAGTGCTAGGAGAGGGGCGGAGGAGACCCAGTACTTC. It yields the protein CSARRGAEETQYF.

This clonotype was seen at least ten times. This rearrangement joins TRBV20-1 to TRBJ2-3; the D gene is possibly TRBD2 (5 bases). This CDR3 is 12 amino acids long. V dropped 1 base and J dropped 5 bases, with 7 bases sitting between them. Germline V gene data show CDR1 as DFQATT and CDR2 as SNEGSKA (reference sequence). The CDR3 region has the DNA TGCAGTGCTAGAGCAGGAGGAGATACGCAGTATTTT. It codes for CSARAGGDTQYF.

At least ten counts were recorded for this clonotype. The CDR3 protein is CASGQGYGQPQHF. CDR3 coding DNA: TGTGCCAGCGGACAGGGGTACGGTCAGCCCCAGCATTTT. The chain joins TRBV6-1 to TRBJ1-5; 9 nucleotides line up with TRBD1. The V segment lost 8 bases and the J segment 6 bases; nucleotides outside the gene matches: 5. Germline-derived CDR1 and CDR2 are MNHNS and SASEGT. The CDR3 has 13 amino acids.

In this sample, this clonotype turned up many times. CDR3 bases: TGTGCCAGCAGCCTGGTGGGTCTCGAGCAGTACTTC. Amino acids: CASSLVGLEQYF. The chain uses TRBV12-3 or TRBV12-4 and TRBJ2-7, with D unclear. The CDR3 extends over 12 amino acids. V was trimmed by 6 bases and J by 6 bases, leaving 12 bases between them.

V and J are TRBV20-1 and TRBJ2-1, with 10 bases matching TRBD2. The CDR3 loop spans 15 amino acids. Looked up from germline, CDR1 is DFQATT and CDR2 is SNEGSKA (reference sequence). Trimming cost V 3 bases and J 3 bases; bases outside gene matches: 5. CDR3 nucleotide sequence: TGCAGTGCTAGCAGCGGGGGGGCCGACTACAATGAGCAGTTCTTC. It codes for CSASSGGADYNEQFF.

V gene TRBV7-8 combines with J gene TRBJ2-5; D possibly corresponds to TRBD1 (5 bases). Germline V gene lookup returns CDR1 SGHVS and CDR2 FQNEAQ. Trimming shortened V by 1 base and J by 7 bases, and 10 bases separated the two germline ends. The CDR3 is 13 residues long. CDR3: CASSLVYRGTQYF. For the CDR3, the DNA is TGTGCCAGCAGCTTAGTGTATAGGGGGACCCAGTACTTC.

This clonotype was counted many times. J is TRBJ2-3 and V is TRBV7-9; D may correspond to TRBD1 or TRBD2 (5 bases each). CDR1 is SEHNR and CDR2 is FQNEAQ in the germline V gene (reference sequence). Trimming removed 6 bases at V and 0 bases at J, with 13 bases between. The CDR3 runs to 15 residues. The CDR3 sequence is CASRPGTASTDTQYF. The DNA for the CDR3 is TGTGCCAGCAGACCTGGGACGGCAAGCACAGATACGCAGTATTTT.

This clonotype was counted between two and nine times. The rearrangement links TRBV7-8 to TRBJ2-1; D unresolved. This CDR3 is 12 amino acids long. CDR1 is SGHVS, CDR2 FQNEAQ, per germline. Trimming took 1 base from V and 10 from J, leaving 8 bases between them. This chain's CDR3 is CASSLGYDEQFF. The CDR3 coding sequence is TGTGCCAGCAGCTTAGGGTATGACGAGCAGTTCTTC.

This clonotype was observed a handful of times. The chain combines TRBV20-1 with TRBJ1-1, with a possible D match to TRBD1 (5 bases). The germline V gene has CDR1 DFQATT and CDR2 SNEGSKA (reference sequence). V was cut by 5 bases and J by 0 bases, with 10 bases left in between. The CDR3 has 13 amino acids. The CDR3 coding sequence is TGCAGTGCTTCAAGACAGCTGAACACTGAAGCTTTCTTT. Its protein product is CSASRQLNTEAFF.

This clonotype appeared a few times. The chain couples TRBV10-3 to TRBJ2-7, with D uncertain. Germline CDR1 ENHRY, CDR2 SYGVKD. Between the trimmed V and J ends, which lost 6 bases and 4 bases, there was a span of 7 bases. The CDR3 consists of 11 residues. CDR3 in DNA: TGTGCCATCAGCACCACGTACGAGCAGTACTTC. Protein product: CAISTTYEQYF.